This TCR beta chain emerged from a study of blood T cells in healthy people across ages. As concerns this clonotype: This may come from a read error, since a much larger clone is one base off.

Then a second PCR, running roughly 7 to 11 cycles, was carried out with a sample-barcoded 5' primer and a J-beta primer mix. Each CDR3 protein gets one entry after TCRdb re-called the 5' RACE reads with MiXCR. The sample consists of roughly 700,000 distinct CDR3 sequences, about 32% of them appearing once. This clonotype was sampled from an elderly woman in good health. The sequenced sample was blood.

CDR3 coding DNA: TGCGCCAGCAGCTTGGCCGTTGGACAGGCTATGAATGAGCAGTACTTC. This translates into CASSLAVGQAMNEQYF. V usage is TRBV5-1 and J usage is TRBJ2-5; 7 bases fit TRBD1. Germline V lookup: CDR1 SGHRS, CDR2 YFSETQ. Trimming took 0 bases from V and 11 from J; bases not matched to a gene: 16. The CDR3 is 16 residues long.